This T cell receptor beta chain is drawn from a study of tumor-infiltrating lymphocytes in primary liver carcinoma. Looking at the study overall: The yield of productive TCRbeta reads per sample was roughly 3.65 to 7.5 million and was similar across tissue types.

At least ten counts were recorded for this clonotype. The target antigen is unknown. Study outcomes and limitations: In tumor-adjacent and tumor-blood pairs, overlap was lower than in tumor region pairs.

Germline DNA was also extracted, with blood RNA taken from unsorted whole blood. None of the patients had received treatment, and all had chronic HBV infection. Starting material of 400 to 600 ng total RNA yielded TCR beta cDNA via a constant-region primer. Slightly modified ARM-PCR, run as three nested multiplex PCR rounds, produced the TCR beta libraries. TCRdb reprocessed the multiplex PCR reads with MiXCR, giving one entry per CDR3 protein. In the table there are some 190,000 distinct CDR3 sequences, roughly three fifths of which are singletons. The TCR comes from a man aged 40-49 years with primary liver carcinoma and hepatitis B virus infection. The source material was peripheral blood.

This CDR3 is CASSLGGSGANVLTF. The CDR3 nucleotides read TGTGCCAGCAGTTTAGGCGGATCTGGGGCCAACGTCCTGACTTTC. J is TRBJ2-6 and V is TRBV12-3 or TRBV12-4; D is uncertain. The V end was cut by 1 base, the J end by 1 base, with 5 bases between. The CDR3 has 15 amino acids.